The rows below give T cell receptor beta chains drawn from one sample of a study of cytomegalovirus exposure and HLA in healthy donors. Data came from immunoSEQ multiplex PCR; TCRdb stores just in-frame clones and leaves some out. This table has around 140,000 clones, about 64% appearing once. Sequencing was done on a sample of PBMCs. These TCRs come from a woman in her thirties or forties in good health and CMV-seronegative. Both conserved end residues are part of each CDR3. The D gene is left open where the match is weak. The size entry is marked missing in some rows and otherwise reads once, few, many or a size class.

j_call clone_size v_call d_call cdr3_nt cdr3_aa
TRBJ2-7 - TRBV12-2 - TGTGCAAGAGCGGGGGACCTCTTCTCCTACGAGCAGTACTTC CARAGDLFSYEQYF
TRBJ2-5 - TRBV5-1 - TGCGCCAGCAGCTTGTTCCCTAAAGAGACCCAGTACTTC CASSLFPKETQYF
TRBJ1-1 few TRBV2 - TGTGCCAGCAGCGCCAGACAGGCAATGAACACTGAAGCTTTCTTT CASSARQAMNTEAFF
TRBJ2-7 - TRBV9 TRBD2 TGTGCCAGCAGCGTAGATAGCGGGGGGCCCTACGAGCAGTACTTC CASSVDSGGPYEQYF
TRBJ2-3 - TRBV7-3 - TGTGCCAGCAGTCGCGCTGTCGGGGGTACGCAGTATTTT CASSRAVGGTQYF
TRBJ1-2 few TRBV5-4 TRBD1 TGTGCCAGCAGTCTCGACAGGGACTATGGCTACACCTTC CASSLDRDYGYTF
TRBJ1-4 - TRBV28 TRBD1 TGTGCCAGCCTCACGACAGGGGTAACTAATGAAAAACTGTTTTTT CASLTTGVTNEKLFF
TRBJ2-2 few TRBV4-2 TRBD2 TGTGCCAGCAGCCAAGGGACTAGCGGGGTAAACACCGGGGAGCTGTTTTTT CASSQGTSGVNTGELFF
TRBJ1-2 - TRBV19 - TGTGCCAGTAGCCGGACAGCTACTAACTATGGCTACACCTTC CASSRTATNYGYTF
TRBJ1-1 - TRBV7-8 - TGTGCCAGCACATTCCCCATGAACACTGAAGCTTTCTTT CASTFPMNTEAFF
TRBJ2-1 - TRBV5-1 - TGCGCCAGCAGCCCCGACAATGAGCAGTTCTTC CASSPDNEQFF
TRBJ2-5 few TRBV6-1 - TGTGCCAGTCATGGGGGGGGGCCGTTGGAGACCCAGTACTTC CASHGGGPLETQYF
TRBJ1-1 few TRBV28 - TGTGCCAGCAGTCCACACACAGGGTCGTGGGCTGAAGCTTTCTTT CASSPHTGSWAEAFF
TRBJ1-1 few TRBV30 - TGTGCCTGGAGTGTTTACGGGGGAACTGAAGCTTTCTTT CAWSVYGGTEAFF
TRBJ1-1 - TRBV6-6 - TGTGCCAGCAGTCACGGGAACACTGAAGCTTTCTTT CASSHGNTEAFF
TRBJ1-3 - TRBV14 - TGTGCCAGCAGCCAAGCGGGGAGGCCGAGCTCTGGAAACACCATATATTTT CASSQAGRPSSGNTIYF
TRBJ1-1 - TRBV18 TRBD1 TGTGCCAGCTCACCAGGACAGGGAGGGAACACTGAAGCTTTCTTT CASSPGQGGNTEAFF
TRBJ1-2 once TRBV30 - TGTGCCTGGAGTGTAAGGGGACACGGCTATGGCTACACCTTC CAWSVRGHGYGYTF
TRBJ2-2 - TRBV4-3 TRBD1 TGCGCCAGCAGCGGCCGGGACAGGGGAACCGGGGAGCTGTTTTTT CASSGRDRGTGELFF
TRBJ1-3 - TRBV11-2 TRBD1 TGTGCCAGCAGCTTAGACGGACAGGGAGGGCGAAACACCATATATTTT CASSLDGQGGRNTIYF
TRBJ1-4 - TRBV5-6 TRBD1 TGTGCCAGCAGCTTCAGGGGGCTCGGGGAAAAACTGTTTTTT CASSFRGLGEKLFF
TRBJ1-2 few TRBV27 - TGTGCCAGCAGTTTATTTGCGCCGGGGGTGGTGGGATATGGCTACACCTTC CASSLFAPGVVGYGYTF
TRBJ1-2 - TRBV5-1 - TGCGCCAGCACCGACAGCAACTATGGCTACACCTTC CASTDSNYGYTF
TRBJ2-2 few TRBV7-2 TRBD2 TGTGCCAGCAGCTTAGTAGCGGGGGGGTTCACCGGGGAGCTGTTTTTT CASSLVAGGFTGELFF
TRBJ2-1 - TRBV6-5 - TGTGCCACCCGGCGTGCGGGGAGTGATGAGCAGTTCTTC CATRRAGSDEQFF
TRBJ1-2 few TRBV4-1 TRBD1 TGCGCCAGCAGCCCTAGGACAGGAGACTTAAACTATGGCTACACCTTC CASSPRTGDLNYGYTF
TRBJ2-5 - TRBV30 TRBD2 TGTGCCTGGACCGGGACTATAGAGACCCAGTACTTC CAWTGTIETQYF
TRBJ1-2 few TRBV9 - TGTGCCAGCAGCTCCTCTTCGACAGGCTTCTATGGCTACACCTTC CASSSSSTGFYGYTF
TRBJ2-2 - TRBV19 - TGTGCCAGCCATTCGCGGGGAACCGGGGAGCTGTTTTTT CASHSRGTGELFF
TRBJ2-7 - TRBV7-3 - TGTGCCAGCAGTCCCCCAGGGTCCTACGAGCAGTACTTC CASSPPGSYEQYF
TRBJ2-7 - TRBV12-5 TRBD1 TGTGCTAGTGGGGGGCCGGACAGGGCCTACGAGCAGTACTTC CASGGPDRAYEQYF
TRBJ2-3 - TRBV2 TRBD2 TGTGCCAGCAGTGAAGCGCCGGGACTAGTAGCAGATACGCAGTATTTT CASSEAPGLVADTQYF
TRBJ2-7 - TRBV11-3 TRBD1 TGTGCCAGCAGCTTAAGTTTTGGGGACAGGGGCTACGAGCAGTACTTC CASSLSFGDRGYEQYF
TRBJ1-1 - TRBV6-5 - TGTGCCAGCAGTACGGGGGCTGAAGCTTTCTTT CASSTGAEAFF
TRBJ2-2 once TRBV9 - TGTGCCAGCAACCGGGGTGACCTGAACACCGGGGAGCTGTTTTTT CASNRGDLNTGELFF
TRBJ2-1 - TRBV5-4 - TGTGCCAGCAGCTCCAGCGGGCGGCGAACCTACAATGAGCAGTTCTTC CASSSSGRRTYNEQFF
TRBJ1-1 - TRBV5-1 - TGCGCCAGCAGCTTAGTCCCGGTGAACACTGAAGCTTTCTTT CASSLVPVNTEAFF
TRBJ1-1 - TRBV7-8 TRBD1 TGTGCCAGCAGCTTACGGGACAGGGTGGAAGGGTGGGGGGAGGCTGAAGCTTTCTTT CASSLRDRVEGWGEAEAFF
TRBJ1-1 - TRBV28 - TGTGCCAGCAGTTTATACTATGAAGCTTTCTTT CASSLYYEAFF
TRBJ1-2 many TRBV10-1 TRBD1 TGCGCCAGCAGTGAGTCGCTTGGACAGGCGTACTATGGCTACACCTTC CASSESLGQAYYGYTF
TRBJ2-1 - TRBV27 TRBD1 TGTGCCAGCAGTCGCAGGGGGCGGAATGAGCAGTTCTTC CASSRRGRNEQFF
TRBJ1-1 - TRBV21-1 - TGTGCCAGCAAGGAGGGACGCGCTGAAGCTTTCTTT CASKEGRAEAFF
TRBJ1-1 - TRBV28 - TGTGCCAGCAGTTTACGGACTAGGCAAGGGTCGCTCTTT CASSLRTRQGSLF
TRBJ2-5 - TRBV4-2 - TGTGCCAGCAGCCAAGAACAGACGTACCAAGAGACCCAGTACTTC CASSQEQTYQETQYF
TRBJ2-7 - TRBV11-2 - TGTGCCAGCAGCAAATCCTCAGGGGCGGTCGACGAGCAGTACTTC CASSKSSGAVDEQYF
TRBJ1-4 - TRBV30 - TGTGCCTGGAGCTTAGGAGGAGGTGAAAAACTGTTTTTT CAWSLGGGEKLFF
TRBJ2-1 - TRBV2 - TGTGCCAGCAGTGACCGAAGAAACCCGAGCTCCTACAATGAGCAGTTCTTC CASSDRRNPSSYNEQFF
TRBJ2-7 - TRBV2 - TGTGCCAGCTCCACCGGGGTTACCTACGAGCAGTACTTC CASSTGVTYEQYF
TRBJ2-7 few TRBV13 TRBD2 TGTGCCAGCAGCTCAGGACTAGCGGGGATCTACGAGCAGTACTTC CASSSGLAGIYEQYF
TRBJ2-7 - TRBV28 - TGTGCCAGCAGTCCTTGGACAGATTCCTACGAGCAGTACTTC CASSPWTDSYEQYF
TRBJ2-7 few TRBV5-5 - TGTGCCAGCAGCTCACAGGGGGGGGTCTACGAGCAGTACTTC CASSSQGGVYEQYF
TRBJ1-6 - TRBV5-1 - TGCGCCAGCAGCTTGGATGGTCGGGGTAATTCACCCCTCCACTTT CASSLDGRGNSPLHF
TRBJ1-5 - TRBV5-6 - TGTGCCAGCAGCCCGGGGGGAGGGGAAGCAGGTCAGCCCCAGCATTTT CASSPGGGEAGQPQHF
TRBJ2-2 - TRBV16 - TGTGCCAGCAGCCAAGTTTTCGGCACCGGGGAGCTGTTTTTT CASSQVFGTGELFF
TRBJ2-1 - TRBV5-1 - TGCGCCAGCAGCTCGGGGGTCTCCTACAATGAGCAGTTCTTC CASSSGVSYNEQFF
TRBJ1-2 once TRBV11-2 - TGTGCCAGCAGCGCCCGGGCCTCCGGGACAACCTATGGCTACACCTTC CASSARASGTTYGYTF
TRBJ1-2 - TRBV6-5 - TGTGCCAGCAGCTCCGCTGGCTCCTATGGCTACACCTTC CASSSAGSYGYTF
TRBJ2-7 - TRBV6-1 - TGTGCCAGTAGTAGCTTTTCCTACGAGCAGTACTTC CASSSFSYEQYF
TRBJ1-5 - TRBV7-2 - TGTGCCAGCAGCTTCGAGTATAGCAATCAGCCCCAGCATTTT CASSFEYSNQPQHF
TRBJ2-1 - TRBV4-3 TRBD2 TGCGCCAGCAGCAAAAGTATCCTAGCGGGGTACAATGAGCAGTTCTTC CASSKSILAGYNEQFF